The TCR beta chain under discussion was sequenced for a study of cytomegalovirus exposure and HLA in healthy donors. Study background: The same platform was used for the roughly 110 validation repertoires as for the approximately 670 first-cohort repertoires, as reported in a later analysis. Study outcomes and limitations: Subsequent analysis found a tendency for first-cohort TCR clusters to co-occur within the approximately 130 validation repertoires. The CMV antigen specificity of a few CMV-associated chains was confirmed through in vitro analysis.

Only in-frame clones appear in the TCRdb table, and some are missing; sequencing was by immunoSEQ multiplex PCR. The sample contains about 66,000 clones, 95% to 98% of which appear only once. About this clone: What it binds is unknown.

Germline lookup yields CDR1 GTSNPN and CDR2 SVGIG (reference sequence). V lost 0 bases to trimming and J lost 4 bases, with 10 bases between them. The CDR3 loop spans 14 amino acids. Sequenced input: PBMCs. The TCR comes from a woman under 30 in good health and CMV-seropositive. This rearrangement joins TRBV30 to TRBJ1-5; D remains unclear. The DNA for the CDR3 is TGTGCCTGGAGTGTAATGGGCAGAAATCAGCCCCAGCATTTT. Protein: CAWSVMGRNQPQHF. The whole variable domain, filled in from reference TRBV30 and TRBJ1-5, reads SQTIHQWPATLVQPVGSPLSLECTVEGTSNPNLYWYRQAAGRGLQLLFYSVGIGQISSEVPQNLSASRPQDRQFILSSKKLLLSDSGFYLCAWSVMGRNQPQHFGDGTRLSIL.